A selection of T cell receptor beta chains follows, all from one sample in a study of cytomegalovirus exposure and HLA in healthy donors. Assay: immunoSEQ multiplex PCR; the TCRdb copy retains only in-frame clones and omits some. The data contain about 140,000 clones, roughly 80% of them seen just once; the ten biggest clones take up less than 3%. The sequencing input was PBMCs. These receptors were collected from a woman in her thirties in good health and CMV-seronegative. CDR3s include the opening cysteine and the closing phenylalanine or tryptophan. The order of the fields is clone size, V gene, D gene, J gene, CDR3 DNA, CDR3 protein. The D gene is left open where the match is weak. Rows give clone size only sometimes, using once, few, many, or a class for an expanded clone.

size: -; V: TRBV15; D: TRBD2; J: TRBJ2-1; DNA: TGTGCCACCAGCAGAGTGCTAGCGGGTGTCAATGAGCAGTTCTTC; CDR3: CATSRVLAGVNEQFF
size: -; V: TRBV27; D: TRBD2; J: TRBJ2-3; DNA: TGTGCCAGCACCCTGGGAGCGGGGGGAACCGATACGCAGTATTTT; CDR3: CASTLGAGGTDTQYF
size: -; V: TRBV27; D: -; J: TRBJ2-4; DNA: TGTGCCAGCAGTTATGGGGGCGCCAAAAACATTCAGTACTTC; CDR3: CASSYGGAKNIQYF
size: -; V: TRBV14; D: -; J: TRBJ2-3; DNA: TGTGCCAGCAGCCAAGGATATAGTTGGGGCGCAGATACGCAGTATTTT; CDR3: CASSQGYSWGADTQYF
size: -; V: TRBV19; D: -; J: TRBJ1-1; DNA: TGTGCCAGTAGTATAGGGGCCACTGAAGCTTTCTTT; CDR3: CASSIGATEAFF
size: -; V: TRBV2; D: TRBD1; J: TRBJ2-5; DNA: TGTGCCAGCACCCTGGACAGGGGAGAGACCCAGTACTTC; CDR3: CASTLDRGETQYF
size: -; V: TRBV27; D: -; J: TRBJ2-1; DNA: TGTGCCAGCACCCCCCGGGTAGGCGGTCACAATGAGCAGTTCTTC; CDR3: CASTPRVGGHNEQFF
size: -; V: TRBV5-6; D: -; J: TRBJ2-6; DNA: TGTGCCAGCAGCTTGGCGGGGGGACACTCTGGGGCCAACGTCCTGACTTTC; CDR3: CASSLAGGHSGANVLTF
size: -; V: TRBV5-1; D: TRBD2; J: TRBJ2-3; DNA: TGCGCCAGCAGCTTTCCGGCTAGCGGGGACAGCACAGATACGCAGTATTTT; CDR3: CASSFPASGDSTDTQYF
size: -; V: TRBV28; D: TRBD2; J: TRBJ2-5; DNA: TGTGCCAGCAGTTTAAGGGTAGCGGGGCAAGAGACCCAGTACTTC; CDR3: CASSLRVAGQETQYF
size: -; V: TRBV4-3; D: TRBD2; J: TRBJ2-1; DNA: TGCGCCAGCAGCCCAGACGGGACTAGAGGGCATGAGCAGTTCTTC; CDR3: CASSPDGTRGHEQFF
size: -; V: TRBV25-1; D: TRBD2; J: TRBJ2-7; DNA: TGTGCCAGCACTCCGCCGGGGGGGTCAACCTACGAGCAGTACTTC; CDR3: CASTPPGGSTYEQYF
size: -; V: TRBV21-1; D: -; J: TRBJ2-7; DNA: TGTGCCAGCAGCAAAGAGGGCGGACTAGCGGGATCTTACGAGCAGTACTTC; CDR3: CASSKEGGLAGSYEQYF
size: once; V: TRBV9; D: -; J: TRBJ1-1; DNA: TGTGCCAGCAGCGTAGCGGCAGGGGCTGCTAACACTGAAGCTTTCTTT; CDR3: CASSVAAGAANTEAFF
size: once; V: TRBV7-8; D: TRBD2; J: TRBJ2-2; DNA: TGTGCCAGCAGCTTACTGCTAGCGGGGGGGCTGGACACCGGGGAGCTGTTTTTT; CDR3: CASSLLLAGGLDTGELFF
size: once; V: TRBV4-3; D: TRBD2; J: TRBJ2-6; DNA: TGCGCCAGCAGCCCAGCAGGACTAGCGGTTTACTCTGGGGCCAACGTCCTGACTTTC; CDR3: CASSPAGLAVYSGANVLTF
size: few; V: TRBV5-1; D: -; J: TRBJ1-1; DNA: TGCGCCAGCAGCTTGGCCAGGGGCCCCGGGGACACTGAAGCTTTCTTT; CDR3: CASSLARGPGDTEAFF
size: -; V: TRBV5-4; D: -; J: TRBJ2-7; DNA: TGTGCCATCACGAGGACGAGGGGAGGAGTTTACGAGCAGTACTTC; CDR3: CAITRTRGGVYEQYF
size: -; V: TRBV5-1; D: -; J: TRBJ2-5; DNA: TGCGCCAGCAGCTTGGCGGGAGTTGAGGAGACCCAGTACTTC; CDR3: CASSLAGVEETQYF
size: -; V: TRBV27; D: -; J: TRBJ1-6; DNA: TGTGCCAGCAGTTTATGGTGGGGGCAAGATTCACCCCTCCACTTT; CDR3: CASSLWWGQDSPLHF
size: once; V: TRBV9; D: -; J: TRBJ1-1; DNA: TGTGCCAGCAGCGCAGATCCGATGAACACTGAAGCTTTCTTT; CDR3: CASSADPMNTEAFF
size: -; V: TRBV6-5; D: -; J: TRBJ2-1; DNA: TGTGCCAGCAGTTATTACGGACAGTACAATGAGCAGTTCTTC; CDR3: CASSYYGQYNEQFF
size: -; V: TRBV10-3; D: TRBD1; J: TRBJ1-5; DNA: TGTGCCATACAAAAGGGACAGGGGGGGGGTCAGCCCCAGCATTTT; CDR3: CAIQKGQGGGQPQHF
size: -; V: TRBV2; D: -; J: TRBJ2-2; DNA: TGTGCCAGCAGTGACCGAGGCGGGACGAACACCGGGGAGCTGTTTTTT; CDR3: CASSDRGGTNTGELFF
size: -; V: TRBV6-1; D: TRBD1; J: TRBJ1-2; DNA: TGTGCCAGCAGTGATGGGACAGCTCCTAACTATGGCTACACCTTC; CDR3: CASSDGTAPNYGYTF
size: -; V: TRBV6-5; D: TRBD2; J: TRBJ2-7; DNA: TGTGCCAGCAGTTACGTGCCCCGGGGGGTAGGGGAGCAGTACTTC; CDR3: CASSYVPRGVGEQYF
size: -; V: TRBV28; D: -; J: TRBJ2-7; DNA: TGTGCCAGCGGGGGACTTTACGAGCAGTACTTC; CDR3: CASGGLYEQYF
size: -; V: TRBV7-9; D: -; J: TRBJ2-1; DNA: TGTGCCAGCAGCTTAGACGGCGGGGGCGCTGGGGATGAGCAGTTCTTC; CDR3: CASSLDGGGAGDEQFF
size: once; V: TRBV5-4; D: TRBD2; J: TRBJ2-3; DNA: TGTGCCAGCAGCTTGGGGTCAGGGAGGGGAGATACGCAGTATTTT; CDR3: CASSLGSGRGDTQYF
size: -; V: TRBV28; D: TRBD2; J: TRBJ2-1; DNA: TGTGCCAGCACCCCCCGGGTACTAGCGGGAGCAACGGGCAATGAGCAGTTCTTC; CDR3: CASTPRVLAGATGNEQFF
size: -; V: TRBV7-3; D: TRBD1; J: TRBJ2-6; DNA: TGTGCCAGCAGCCCCCGGACAGGGCTCTCTGGGGCCAACGTCCTGACTTTC; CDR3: CASSPRTGLSGANVLTF
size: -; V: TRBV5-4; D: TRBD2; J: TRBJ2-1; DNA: TGTGCCAGCAGCAGGGAGCGGGGGGTCTCCTACAATGAGCAGTTCTTC; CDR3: CASSRERGVSYNEQFF
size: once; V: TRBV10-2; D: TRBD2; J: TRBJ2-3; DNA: TGCGCCAGCAGTGCAGAAAGCGGGGGTACTTACTTCTCGCAGTATTTT; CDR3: CASSAESGGTYFSQYF
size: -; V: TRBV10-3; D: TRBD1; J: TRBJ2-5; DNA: TGTGCCATCAGTGATGAGGGGGCAAAGACCCAGTACTTC; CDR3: CAISDEGAKTQYF
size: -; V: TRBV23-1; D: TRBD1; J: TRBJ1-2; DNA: TGCGCCAGCAGGACAGGGGCTATAAACTATGGCTACACCTTC; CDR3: CASRTGAINYGYTF
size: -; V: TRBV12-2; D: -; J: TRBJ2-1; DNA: TGTGCAAGTCGCTTAGTTCTTAAGGGACTAGCGGCCCAGAGCTCCTACAATGAGCAGTTCTTC; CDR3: CASRLVLKGLAAQSSYNEQFF
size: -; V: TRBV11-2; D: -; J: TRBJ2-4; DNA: TGTGCCAGCAGCGAAGACAGGTGGGACATTCAGTACTTC; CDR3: CASSEDRWDIQYF
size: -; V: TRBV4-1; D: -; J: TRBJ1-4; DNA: TGCGCCAGCAGCCAACCCAACAGCCCGGCCCGTGAAAAACTGTTTTTT; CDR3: CASSQPNSPAREKLFF
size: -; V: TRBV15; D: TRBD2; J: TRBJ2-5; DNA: TGTGCCACCAGCAGAGGAAGTAGCGGGATAGAGACCCAGTACTTC; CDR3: CATSRGSSGIETQYF
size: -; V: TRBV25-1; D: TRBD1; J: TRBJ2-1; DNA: TGTGCCAGCAGAGGGAGGACAGGGCACAATGAGCAGTTCTTC; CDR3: CASRGRTGHNEQFF
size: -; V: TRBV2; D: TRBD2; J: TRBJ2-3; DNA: TGTGCCAGCACCGCGTTTTTGGCTAGCGGGGGCCCTACCCCCACAGATACGCAGTATTTT; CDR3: CASTAFLASGGPTPTDTQYF
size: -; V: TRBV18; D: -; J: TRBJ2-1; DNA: TGTGCCAGCTCACCGTACCCGATAGATGAGCAGTTCTTC; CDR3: CASSPYPIDEQFF
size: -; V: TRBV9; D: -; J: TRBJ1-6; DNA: TGTGCCAGCAGCCCTCGAGGAGGGTGGGATTCACCCCTCCACTTT; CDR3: CASSPRGGWDSPLHF
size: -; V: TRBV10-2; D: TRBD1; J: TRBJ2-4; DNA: TGCGCCAGCAGTGATCTAAACCACAGGGGGAACATTCAGTACTTC; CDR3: CASSDLNHRGNIQYF
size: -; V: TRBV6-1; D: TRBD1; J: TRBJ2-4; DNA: TGTGCCAGCAGTGTGCCTCACAGGGGAGTCGGAAACATTCAGTACTTC; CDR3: CASSVPHRGVGNIQYF
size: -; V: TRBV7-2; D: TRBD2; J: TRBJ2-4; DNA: TGTGCCAGCAGCTTATTAGGCGGGAGCGACAAAAACATTCAGTACTTC; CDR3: CASSLLGGSDKNIQYF
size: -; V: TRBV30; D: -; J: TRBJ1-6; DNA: TGTGCCTGGGGCGGTTGGGATAATTCACCCCTCCACTTT; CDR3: CAWGGWDNSPLHF
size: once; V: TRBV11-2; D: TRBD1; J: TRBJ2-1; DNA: TGTGCCAGCAGTCCTGGGACAGGGGGTTCTAGCTCCTACAATGAGCAGTTCTTC; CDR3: CASSPGTGGSSSYNEQFF
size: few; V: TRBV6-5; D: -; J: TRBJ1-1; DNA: TGTGCCAGCCTTCGGCGTTCACACCGGGGCACTGAAGCTTTCTTT; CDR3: CASLRRSHRGTEAFF
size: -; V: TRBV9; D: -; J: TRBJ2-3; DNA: TGTGCCAGCAGCGTTCAAGATACGCAGTATTTT; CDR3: CASSVQDTQYF
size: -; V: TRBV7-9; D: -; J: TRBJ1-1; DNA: TGTGCCAGCAGCTTAAGCGGATATGAAGCTTTCTTT; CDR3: CASSLSGYEAFF
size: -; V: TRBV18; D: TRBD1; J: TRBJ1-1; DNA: TGTGCCAGCTCACCAAGGACAGGGCTCACTGAAGCTTTCTTT; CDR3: CASSPRTGLTEAFF
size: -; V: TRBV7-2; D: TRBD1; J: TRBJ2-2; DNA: TGTGCCAGCAGCTTAGGGGGACAGGGCTTCACCGGGGAGCTGTTTTTT; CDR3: CASSLGGQGFTGELFF
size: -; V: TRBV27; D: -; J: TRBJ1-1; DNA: TGTGCCAGCGGGGGAGCGGGGGACATGAACACTGAAGCTTTCTTT; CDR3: CASGGAGDMNTEAFF
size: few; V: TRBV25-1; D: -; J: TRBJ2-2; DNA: TGTGCCAGCAGTGAACTAGATAGCTTGTCGCCCGGGGAGCTGTTTTTT; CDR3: CASSELDSLSPGELFF
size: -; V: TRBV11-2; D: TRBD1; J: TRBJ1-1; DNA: TGTGCCAGCAGTAGAGGACAGGGCTCTATGAACACTGAAGCTTTCTTT; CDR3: CASSRGQGSMNTEAFF
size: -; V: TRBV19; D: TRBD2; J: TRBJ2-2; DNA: TGTGCCAGTAGTATAGTCGGCCAGCGGGAGTTTCACACCGGGGAGCTGTTTTTT; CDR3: CASSIVGQREFHTGELFF
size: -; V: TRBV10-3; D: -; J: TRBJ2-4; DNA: TGTGCCATCAGTGACTGGGGGGAAAACATTCAGTACTTC; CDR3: CAISDWGENIQYF
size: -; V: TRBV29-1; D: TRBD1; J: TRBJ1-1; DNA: TGCAGCGTTGCCGGACAGGGAAGGAGTGAAGCTTTCTTT; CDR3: CSVAGQGRSEAFF
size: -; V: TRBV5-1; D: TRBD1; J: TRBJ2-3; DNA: TGCGCCAGCAGCTTAGACAGGGTCACAGATACGCAGTATTTT; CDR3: CASSLDRVTDTQYF